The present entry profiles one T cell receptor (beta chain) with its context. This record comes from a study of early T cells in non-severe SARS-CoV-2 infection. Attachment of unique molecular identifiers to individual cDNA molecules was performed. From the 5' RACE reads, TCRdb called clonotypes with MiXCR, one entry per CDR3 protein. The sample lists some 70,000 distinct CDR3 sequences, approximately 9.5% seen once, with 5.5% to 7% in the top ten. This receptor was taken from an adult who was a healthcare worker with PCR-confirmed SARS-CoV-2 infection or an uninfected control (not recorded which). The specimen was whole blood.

As DNA, the CDR3 is TGTGCCAGCAGCGTAGCCTGGCTAGTCGGGCATGAGCAGTTCTTC. Amino acid sequence: CASSVAWLVGHEQFF. The chain carries TRBV9 and TRBJ2-1; no clear D gene. The CDR3 is made up of 15 amino acids. The V end lost 0 bases, the J end lost 8 bases, and 15 bases lay between the germline ends. CDR1 is SGDLS and CDR2 is YYNGEE in the germline V gene.